The entry that follows covers one T cell receptor beta chain sequence. Its target is unknown. The data stem from a study of T cell clusters in autoimmune cytopenias. Notes on the study in general: Physiological T cell clusters of healthy donors were apparently absent in primary autoimmune cytopenia patients. The T cell clusters came from computational analysis alone and lack functional validation.

Germline V lookup: CDR1 SQVTM, CDR2 ANQGSEA. The CDR3 consists of 16 residues. TRB was amplified from 250 ng of peripheral blood genomic DNA per sample. TRB was amplified by touch-down multiplex PCR, primer pools A and B combined. TCRdb reanalyzed the multiplex PCR reads and collapses them to one entry per CDR3 protein, without DNA. There are approximately 14,000 distinct CDR3 sequences in the sample, with 2% to 2.5% held by the top ten. The sequenced sample consisted of peripheral blood. The chain combines TRBV29-1 with TRBJ2-3; the TRBD2 assignment by TCRdb is unverifiable without DNA. The sequence was collected from a human donor with an autoimmune cytopenia or autoimmune hepatitis (not recorded which). The CDR3 protein is CSVSPRTSGVWYTQYF.